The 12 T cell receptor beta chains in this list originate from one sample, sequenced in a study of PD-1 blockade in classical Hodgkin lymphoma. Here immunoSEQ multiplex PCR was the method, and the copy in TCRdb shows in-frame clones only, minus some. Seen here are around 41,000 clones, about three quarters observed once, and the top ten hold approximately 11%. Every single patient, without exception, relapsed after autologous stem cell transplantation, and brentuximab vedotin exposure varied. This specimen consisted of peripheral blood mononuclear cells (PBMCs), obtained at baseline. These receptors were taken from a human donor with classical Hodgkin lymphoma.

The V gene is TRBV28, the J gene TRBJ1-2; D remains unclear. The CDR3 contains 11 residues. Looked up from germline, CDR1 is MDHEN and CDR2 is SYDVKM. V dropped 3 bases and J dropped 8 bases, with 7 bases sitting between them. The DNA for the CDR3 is TGTGCCAGCAGTTTTCGAGGAGGCTACACCTTC. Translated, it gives CASSFRGGYTF.

This CDR3 reads CASSLGKRPGNTIYF. CDR3 coding DNA: TGTGCCAGCAGCTTAGGGAAGCGTCCTGGAAACACCATATATTTT. The chain is built from TRBV7-9 and TRBJ1-3; no clear D gene. The CDR3 extends over 15 amino acids. Germline V CDR1 and CDR2: SEHNR, FQNEAQ (reference sequence). Trimming removed 1 base at V and 2 bases at J, with 9 bases between.

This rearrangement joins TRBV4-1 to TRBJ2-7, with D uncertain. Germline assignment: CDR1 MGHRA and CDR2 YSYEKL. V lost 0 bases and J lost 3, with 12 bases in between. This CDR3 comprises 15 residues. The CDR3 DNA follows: TGCGCCAGCAGCCAAGAATCACGACCGCTCTACGAGCAGTACTTC. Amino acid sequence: CASSQESRPLYEQYF.

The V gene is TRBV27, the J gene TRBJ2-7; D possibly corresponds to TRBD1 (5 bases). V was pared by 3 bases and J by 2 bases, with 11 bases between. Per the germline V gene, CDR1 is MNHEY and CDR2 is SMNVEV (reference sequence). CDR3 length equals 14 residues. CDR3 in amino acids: CASSFDSRPYEQYF. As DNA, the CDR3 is TGTGCCAGCAGTTTCGACAGCCGCCCCTACGAGCAGTACTTC.

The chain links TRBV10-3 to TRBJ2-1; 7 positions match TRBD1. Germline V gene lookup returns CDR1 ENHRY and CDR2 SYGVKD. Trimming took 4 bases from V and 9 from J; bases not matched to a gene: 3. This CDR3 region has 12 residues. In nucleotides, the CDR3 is TGTGCCATCAGTGCGGACAGGTCTGAGCAGTTCTTC. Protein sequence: CAISADRSEQFF.

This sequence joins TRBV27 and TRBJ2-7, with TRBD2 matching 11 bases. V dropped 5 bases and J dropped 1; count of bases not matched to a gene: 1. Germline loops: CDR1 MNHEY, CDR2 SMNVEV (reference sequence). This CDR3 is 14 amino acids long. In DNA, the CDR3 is TGTGCCAGCAGTAGACTAGCGGGGTCCTACGAGCAGTACTTC. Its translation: CASSRLAGSYEQYF.

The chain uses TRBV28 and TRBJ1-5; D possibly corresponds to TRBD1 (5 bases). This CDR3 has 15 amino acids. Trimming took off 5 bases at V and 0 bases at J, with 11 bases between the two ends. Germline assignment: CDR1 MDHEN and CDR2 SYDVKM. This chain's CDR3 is CASSRQGFSNQPQHF. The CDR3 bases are TGTGCCAGCAGTCGGCAGGGTTTTAGCAATCAGCCCCAGCATTTT.

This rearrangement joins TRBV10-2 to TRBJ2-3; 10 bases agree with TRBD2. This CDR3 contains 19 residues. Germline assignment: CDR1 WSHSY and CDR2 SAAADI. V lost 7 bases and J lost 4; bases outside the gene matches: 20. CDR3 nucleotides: TGCGCCAGCACTAAGGCCGGGACTAGCGTTACAGGTTTCGCAGATACGCAGTATTTT. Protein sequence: CASTKAGTSVTGFADTQYF.

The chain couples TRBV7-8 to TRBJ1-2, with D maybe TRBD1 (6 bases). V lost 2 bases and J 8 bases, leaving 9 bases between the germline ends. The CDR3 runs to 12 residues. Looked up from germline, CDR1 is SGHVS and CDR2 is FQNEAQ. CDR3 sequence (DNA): TGTGCCAGCAGCTTATTGGACAGAGGCTACACCTTC. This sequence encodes CASSLLDRGYTF.

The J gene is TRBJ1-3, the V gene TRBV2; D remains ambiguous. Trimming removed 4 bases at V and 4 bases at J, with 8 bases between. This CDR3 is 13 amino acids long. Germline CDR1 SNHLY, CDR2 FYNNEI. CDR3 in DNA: TGTGCCAGCAGTGTTACGGGAGGAAACACCATATATTTT. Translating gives CASSVTGGNTIYF.

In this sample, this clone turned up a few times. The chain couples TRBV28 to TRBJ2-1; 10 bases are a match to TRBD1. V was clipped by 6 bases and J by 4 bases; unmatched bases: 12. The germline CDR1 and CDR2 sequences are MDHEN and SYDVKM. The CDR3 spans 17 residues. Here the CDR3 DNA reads TGTGCCAGCAGCCCCGCCTTGGGACAGGGGAATTACAATGAGCAGTTCTTC. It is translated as CASSPALGQGNYNEQFF.

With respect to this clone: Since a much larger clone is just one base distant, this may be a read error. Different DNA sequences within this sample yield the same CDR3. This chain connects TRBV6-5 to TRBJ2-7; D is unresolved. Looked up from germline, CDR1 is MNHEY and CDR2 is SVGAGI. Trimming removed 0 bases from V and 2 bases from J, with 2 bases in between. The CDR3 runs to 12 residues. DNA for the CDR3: TGTGCCAGCAGTTACTCCCCCTACGAGCAGTACTTC. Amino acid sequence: CASSYSPYEQYF.